This T cell receptor (beta chain) was documented in a study of T cells in Graves' hyperthyroidism and ophthalmopathy. On the study more broadly: Pretreatment peripheral blood was obtained at initial diagnosis.

The study's findings and limits: Separation of ophthalmopathy from stable hyperthyroidism was achieved by a 13 V-J model. It was a median approximately 6.9 months before onset that the model predicted ophthalmopathy.

This clonotype was counted ten times or more. Its antigen is not identified. The PBMCs had their origin in about 9.7 ml of fresh peripheral blood. The CDR3 totals 18 residues. CDR1 is SGHAT, CDR2 FQNNGV, per germline. The ends lost 4 bases at V and 0 bases at J; junction bases unmatched: 12. What was amplified from RNA transcripts were TCR beta CDR3 regions. The HTBI primer set drove a first-round RT-PCR of the TCR CDR3. TCRdb reprocessed the multiplex PCR reads via MiXCR and lists one record per CDR3 protein. The sample has 200,000 to 250,000 distinct CDR3 sequences, about 17% seen once. The sequencing sample was made of blood. The rearrangement joins TRBV11-2 to TRBJ2-3, with TRBD2 matching over 8 bases. The receptor comes from a woman in her 50s with Graves' hyperthyroidism. The CDR3 nucleotides are TGTGCCAGCAGCTCCCGGGGGGGGACCCTATCTAGCACAGATACGCAGTATTTT. Translated: CASSSRGGTLSSTDTQYF. Together with reference TRBV11-2 and TRBJ2-3, the CDR3 gives the full variable domain: EAGVAQSPRYKIIEKRQSVAFWCNPISGHATLYWYQQILGQGPKLLIQFQNNGVVDDSQLPKDRFSAERLKGVDSTLKIQPAKLEDSAVYLCASSSRGGTLSSTDTQYFGPGTRLTVL.